The rows below give T cell receptor beta chains drawn from one sample of a study of shared clonotypes between healthy human individuals. Measured with immunoSEQ multiplex PCR; TCRdb has only the in-frame clones, and not every one. Here the sample spans some 2,400,000 clones, 95% being singletons. The sample consisted of naive CD4+ T cells sorted from blood. The receptors shown here come from a man between 18 and 35 years old in good health. The CDR3 runs from the conserved cysteine through the conserved F or W. D genes are given only for firm matches. Clone size, where shown, is once, few, many, or a class for clones that have expanded.

d_gene	v_gene	abundance	j_gene	CDR3nt	CDR3aa
NA	TRBV20-1	NA	TRBJ2-1	TGCAGTGCTAGACTAGACAGGGAGCAGTTCTTC	CSARLDREQFF
TRBD2	TRBV27	NA	TRBJ2-7	TGTGCCAGCAGTACCCATAGCGGGAGGACCTCCTACGAGCAGTACTTC	CASSTHSGRTSYEQYF
NA	TRBV18	NA	TRBJ1-6	TGTGCCAGCTCACCCACCGCGGCGGCTAAGTCACCCCTCCACTTT	CASSPTAAAKSPLHF
NA	TRBV5-1	NA	TRBJ2-7	TGCGCCAGCAGCATCTTCACCCCTACCTACGAGCAGTACTTC	CASSIFTPTYEQYF
NA	TRBV30	NA	TRBJ2-4	TGTGCCTGGAGTACCCCGGGCAGTCTAGCCAAAAACATTCAGTACTTC	CAWSTPGSLAKNIQYF
TRBD1	TRBV6-5	few	TRBJ1-2	TGTGCCAGCAGAGCCCTCAGGGGGACAAGCTATGGCTACACCTTC	CASRALRGTSYGYTF
TRBD2	TRBV2	NA	TRBJ2-6	TGTGCCAGCAGGAGGTTGCTAGCGGTCTCTGGGGCCAACGTCCTGACTTTC	CASRRLLAVSGANVLTF
NA	TRBV6-5	NA	TRBJ1-4	TGTGCCAGCAGTCGGACAACTAATGAAAAACTGTTTTTT	CASSRTTNEKLFF
NA	TRBV5-4	once	TRBJ2-5	TGTGCCAGCAGCCTGCCACAGGGATCCCAAGAGACCCAGTACTTC	CASSLPQGSQETQYF
NA	TRBV27	NA	TRBJ1-3	TGTGCCAGCAGCCCCGTCGGGGGAAACACCATATATTTT	CASSPVGGNTIYF
TRBD1	TRBV19	NA	TRBJ2-2	TGTGCCAGTAGTAGAGGGGGCTCGGACACCGGGGAGCTGTTTTTT	CASSRGGSDTGELFF
NA	TRBV4-3	NA	TRBJ1-1	TGCGCCAGCAGCCAGGCAGCTGGGTCGGGGACTGAAGCTTTCTTT	CASSQAAGSGTEAFF
NA	TRBV4-1	once	TRBJ2-6	TGCGCCAGTGGCGCCGGTGACAACTCTGGGGCCAACGTCCTGACTTTC	CASGAGDNSGANVLTF
NA	TRBV19	NA	TRBJ2-7	TGTGCCAGTAGTCAACAGGGAGCCTCCTACGAGCAGTACTTC	CASSQQGASYEQYF
TRBD1	TRBV5-1	NA	TRBJ2-1	TGCGCCAGTACCGGGACAGGCAATGAGCAGTTCTTC	CASTGTGNEQFF
NA	TRBV5-1	NA	TRBJ1-4	TGCGCCAGCAGACCAGGGAGGTCGGCAACTAATGAAAAACTGTTTTTT	CASRPGRSATNEKLFF
NA	TRBV5-1	NA	TRBJ1-6	TGCGCCAGCAGCTGGGGTTCAGGGTTGGAGAATTCACCCCTCCACTTT	CASSWGSGLENSPLHF
NA	TRBV6-1	NA	TRBJ1-5	TGTGCCAGCAGTGTTCGGGACGGCTATTATAGCAATCAGCCCCAGCATTTT	CASSVRDGYYSNQPQHF
NA	TRBV28	NA	TRBJ2-7	TGTGCCAGCACTGGGGGGACAGTTACCAAGGGGTTTTACTTC	CASTGGTVTKGFYF
NA	TRBV6-5	few	TRBJ1-6	TGTGCCAGCAGTACAGACGGACATAATTCACCCCTCCACTTT	CASSTDGHNSPLHF
NA	TRBV2	NA	TRBJ1-5	TGTGCCAGCAGTGACGGGGGGGGCCAGCCCCAGCATTTT	CASSDGGGQPQHF
TRBD2	TRBV6-5	NA	TRBJ2-1	TGTGCCAGCAGCTCGACTAGCGGGACTTACAATGAGCAGTTCTTC	CASSSTSGTYNEQFF
TRBD1	TRBV5-1	NA	TRBJ1-4	TGCGCCAGCAGCCAGGGACAGTCAGATAATGAAAAACTGTTTTTT	CASSQGQSDNEKLFF
TRBD1	TRBV6-1	NA	TRBJ2-5	TGTGCCAGCAGAAGGACAGGGGACGGTCGCGAGACCCAGTACTTC	CASRRTGDGRETQYF
TRBD2	TRBV6-5	NA	TRBJ2-5	TGTGCCAGCAGCCCACTAGCGGGAGTAGGGGAGACCCAGTACTTC	CASSPLAGVGETQYF
NA	TRBV25-1	NA	TRBJ2-2	TGTGCCAGCAGTGAATTCTCAGGGACCGGGGAGCTGTTTTTT	CASSEFSGTGELFF
TRBD2	TRBV7-9	NA	TRBJ2-7	TGTGCCAGCAGGGCAATAGCGGGAGTAGGGGAGCAGTACTTC	CASRAIAGVGEQYF